Listed below are T cell receptor beta chains from one sample, sequenced in a study of Graves' ophthalmopathy and Graves' hyperthyroidism. Via MiXCR, TCRdb re-called the multiplex PCR reads, giving one row per CDR3 protein. In the table there are about 1.1 million distinct CDR3 sequences, about two fifths of which are singletons. The specimen sequenced was peripheral blood or thyroid tissue (not recorded which). The source is an adult man with Graves' hyperthyroidism. The CDR3 runs from the conserved cysteine through the conserved F or W. D genes are given only for firm matches. A row's size may be missing; if present it is once, few, many or a size class.

clone_size	v_call	d_call	j_call	cdr3_aa	cdr3_nt
many	TRBV7-2	-	TRBJ2-7	CASRRDSAYEQYF	TGTGCCAGCAGGCGGGACAGTGCCTACGAGCAGTACTTC
few	TRBV19	TRBD1	TRBJ1-2	CASSGPDRGRADGYTF	TGTGCCAGTAGTGGGCCTGACAGGGGCCGGGCTGATGGCTACACCTTC
-	TRBV10-2	TRBD1	TRBJ1-4	CASSGTGPSEKLFF	TGCGCCAGCAGCGGGACAGGGCCCTCTGAAAAACTGTTTTTT
-	TRBV10-2	-	TRBJ2-7	CASSVGRYSYEQYF	TGTGCCAGCAGCGTAGGCCGGTACTCCTACGAGCAGTACTTC
many	TRBV14	-	TRBJ1-6	CASTQGGSPLHF	TGTGCCAGCACACAGGGTGGTTCACCCCTCCACTTT
many	TRBV7-8	-	TRBJ1-6	CASSLGRDFRGNSPLHF	TGTGCCAGCAGCTTAGGACGTGATTTTAGGGGAAATTCACCCCTCCACTTT
-	TRBV7-2	-	TRBJ1-1	CASSPTRGQNTEAFF	TGTGCCAGCAGCCCAACCCGGGGACAGAACACTGAAGCTTTCTTT
few	TRBV12-3/TRBV12-4	TRBD1	TRBJ2-7	CASSYDVTGFHEQYF	TGTGCCAGCAGTTACGATGTGACAGGGTTCCACGAGCAGTACTTC
few	TRBV28	-	TRBJ2-7	CASSSLAQRHPYEQYF	TGTGCCAGCAGTTCCCTAGCACAGCGACATCCGTACGAGCAGTACTTC
-	TRBV2	TRBD1	TRBJ1-5	CACSAPPGQGQPQHF	TGTGCCTGCAGTGCTCCCCCGGGACAGGGCCAGCCCCAGCATTTT
-	TRBV7-8	-	TRBJ2-7	CASIGQGINEQYF	TGTGCCAGCATAGGCCAGGGGATTAACGAGCAGTACTTC
-	TRBV12-3/TRBV12-4	-	TRBJ1-1	CASSQDEVATNEAFF	TGTGCCAGCAGTCAAGACGAAGTTGCAACTAATGAAGCTTTCTTT
many	TRBV19	TRBD1	TRBJ2-7	CASSVQGASEQYF	TGTGCCAGTAGTGTCCAGGGGGCTAGCGAGCAGTACTTC
-	TRBV15	-	TRBJ1-6	CATSRAGSSPLHF	TGTGCCACCAGCAGGGCAGGGTCTTCACCCCTCCACTTT
-	TRBV25-1	-	TRBJ1-6	CAGSLGQYNSPLHF	TGTGCCGGCAGTTTGGGACAATATAATTCACCCCTCCACTTT
-	TRBV7-2	TRBD1	TRBJ2-7	CASRSGTGLGYEQYF	TGTGCCAGCAGGTCCGGGACAGGGCTGGGGTACGAGCAGTACTTC
many	TRBV7-2	-	TRBJ1-2	CASSLPEGYTF	TGTGCCAGCAGCTTACCCGAAGGCTACACCTTC
many	TRBV12-3/TRBV12-4	-	TRBJ2-7	CASSSLADSYEQYF	TGTGCCAGCAGTTCTCTAGCGGACAGCTACGAGCAGTACTTC
-	TRBV25-1	-	TRBJ2-7	CASSYRQILRPVDF	TGTGCCAGCAGTTACCGACAGATCCTACGCCCGGTTGACTTC
-	TRBV19	TRBD1	TRBJ1-1	CASNETGGRNTEAFF	TGTGCCAGTAATGAGACAGGGGGTAGGAACACTGAAGCTTTCTTT